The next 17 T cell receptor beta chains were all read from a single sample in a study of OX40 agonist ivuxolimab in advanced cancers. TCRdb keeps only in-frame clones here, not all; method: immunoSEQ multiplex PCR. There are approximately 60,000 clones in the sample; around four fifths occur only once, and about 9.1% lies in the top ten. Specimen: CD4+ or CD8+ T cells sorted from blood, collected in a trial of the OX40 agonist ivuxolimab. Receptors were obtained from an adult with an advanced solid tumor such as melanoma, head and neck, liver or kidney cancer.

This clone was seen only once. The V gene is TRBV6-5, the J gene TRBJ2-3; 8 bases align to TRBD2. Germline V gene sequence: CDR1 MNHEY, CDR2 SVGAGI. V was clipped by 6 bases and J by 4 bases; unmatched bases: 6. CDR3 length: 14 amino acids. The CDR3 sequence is CASSLLAVPDTQYF. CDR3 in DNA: TGTGCCAGCAGCCTACTAGCGGTCCCAGATACGCAGTATTTT.

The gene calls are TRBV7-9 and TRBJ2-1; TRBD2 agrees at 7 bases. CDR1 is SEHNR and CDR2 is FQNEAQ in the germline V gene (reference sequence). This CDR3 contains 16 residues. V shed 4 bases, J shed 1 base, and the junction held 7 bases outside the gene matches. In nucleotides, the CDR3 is TGTGCCAGCAGCTCCTCACTAGCGAGGTCCTACAATGAGCAGTTCTTC. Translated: CASSSSLARSYNEQFF.

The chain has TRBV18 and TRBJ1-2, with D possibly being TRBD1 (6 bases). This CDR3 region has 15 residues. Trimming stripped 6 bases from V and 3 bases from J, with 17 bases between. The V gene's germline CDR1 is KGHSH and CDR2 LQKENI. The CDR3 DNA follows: TGTGCCAGCTCCCCCCAAGGGGGGTATTACTATGGCTACACCTTC. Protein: CASSPQGGYYYGYTF.

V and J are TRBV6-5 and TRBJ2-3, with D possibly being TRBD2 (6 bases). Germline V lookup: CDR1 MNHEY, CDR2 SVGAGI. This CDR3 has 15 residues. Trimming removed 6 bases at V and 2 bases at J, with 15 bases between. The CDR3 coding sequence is TGTGCCAGCAGGGTTGTTAGCGGATACACAGATACGCAGTATTTT. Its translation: CASRVVSGYTDTQYF.

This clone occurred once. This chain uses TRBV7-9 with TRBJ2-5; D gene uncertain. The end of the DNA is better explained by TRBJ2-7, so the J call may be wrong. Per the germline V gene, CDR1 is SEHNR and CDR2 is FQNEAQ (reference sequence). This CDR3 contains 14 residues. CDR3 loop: CASSFGVRAYEQYF. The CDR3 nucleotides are TGTGCCAGCAGCTTCGGCGTCAGAGCCTACGAGCAGTACTTC.

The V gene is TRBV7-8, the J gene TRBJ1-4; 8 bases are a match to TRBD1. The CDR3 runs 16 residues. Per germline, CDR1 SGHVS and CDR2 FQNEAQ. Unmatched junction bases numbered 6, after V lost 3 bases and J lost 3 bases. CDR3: CASSLSDRGANEKLFF. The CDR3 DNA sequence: TGTGCCAGCAGCTTGTCCGACAGGGGAGCTAATGAAAAACTGTTTTTT.

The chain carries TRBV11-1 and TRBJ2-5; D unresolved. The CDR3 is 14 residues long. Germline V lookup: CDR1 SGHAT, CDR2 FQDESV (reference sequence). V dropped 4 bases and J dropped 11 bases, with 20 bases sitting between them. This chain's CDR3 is CASSSRTVPEEQYF. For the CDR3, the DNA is TGTGCCAGCAGCTCTCGGACGGTCCCTGAGGAGCAGTACTTC.

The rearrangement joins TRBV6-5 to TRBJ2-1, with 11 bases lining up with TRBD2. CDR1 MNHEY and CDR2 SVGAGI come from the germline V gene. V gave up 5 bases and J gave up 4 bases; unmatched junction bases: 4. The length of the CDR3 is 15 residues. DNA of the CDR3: TGTGCCAGCAGTCGGAGACTAGCGGGGTACAATGAGCAGTTCTTC. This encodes CASSRRLAGYNEQFF.

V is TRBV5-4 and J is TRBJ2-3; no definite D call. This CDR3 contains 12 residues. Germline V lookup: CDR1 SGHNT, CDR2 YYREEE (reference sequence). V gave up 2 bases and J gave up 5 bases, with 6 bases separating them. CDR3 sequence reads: CASSLGQDTQYF. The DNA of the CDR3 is TGTGCCAGCAGCTTAGGGCAAGATACGCAGTATTTT.

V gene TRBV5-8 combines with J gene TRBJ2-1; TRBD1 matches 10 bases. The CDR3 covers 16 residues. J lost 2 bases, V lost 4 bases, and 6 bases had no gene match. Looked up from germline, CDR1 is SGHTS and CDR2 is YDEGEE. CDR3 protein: CASSISGTGAYNEQFF. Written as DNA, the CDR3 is TGTGCCAGCAGCATCTCCGGGACAGGGGCCTACAATGAGCAGTTCTTC.

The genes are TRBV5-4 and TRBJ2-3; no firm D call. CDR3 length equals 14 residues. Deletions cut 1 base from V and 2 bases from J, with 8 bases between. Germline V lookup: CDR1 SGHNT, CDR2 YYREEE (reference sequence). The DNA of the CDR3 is TGTGCCAGCAGCTTGTCAGCTACCACAGATACGCAGTATTTT. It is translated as CASSLSATTDTQYF.

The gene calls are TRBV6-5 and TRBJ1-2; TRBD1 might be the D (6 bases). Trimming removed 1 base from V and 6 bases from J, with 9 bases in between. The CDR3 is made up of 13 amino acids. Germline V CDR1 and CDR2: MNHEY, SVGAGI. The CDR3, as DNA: TGTGCCAGCAGTTACTGGGGGGCGGATGGCTACACCTTC. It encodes CASSYWGADGYTF.

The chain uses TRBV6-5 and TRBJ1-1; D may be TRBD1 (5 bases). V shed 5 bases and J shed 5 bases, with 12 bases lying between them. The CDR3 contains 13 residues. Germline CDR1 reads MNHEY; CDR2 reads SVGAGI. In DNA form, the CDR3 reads TGTGCCAGCAGTCCTCGGGGGAGTACTGAAGCTTTCTTT. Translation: CASSPRGSTEAFF.

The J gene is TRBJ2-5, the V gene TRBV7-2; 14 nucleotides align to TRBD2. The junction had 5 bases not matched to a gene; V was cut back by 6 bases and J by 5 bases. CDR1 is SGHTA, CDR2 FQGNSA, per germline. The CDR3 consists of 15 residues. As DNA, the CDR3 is TGTGCCAGCAGTCCCGGGACTAGCGGGGGTGAGACCCAGTACTTC. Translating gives CASSPGTSGGETQYF.

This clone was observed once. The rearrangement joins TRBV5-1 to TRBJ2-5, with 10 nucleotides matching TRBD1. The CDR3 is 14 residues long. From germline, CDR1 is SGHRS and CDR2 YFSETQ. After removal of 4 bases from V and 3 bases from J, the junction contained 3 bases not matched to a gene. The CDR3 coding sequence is TGCGCCAGCAGCGAGGGGACAGGGGAAGAGACCCAGTACTTC. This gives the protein CASSEGTGEETQYF.

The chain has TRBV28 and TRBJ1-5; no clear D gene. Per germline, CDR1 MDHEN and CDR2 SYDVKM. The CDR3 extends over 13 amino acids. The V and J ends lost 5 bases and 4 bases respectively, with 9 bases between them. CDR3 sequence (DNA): TGTGCCAGCAGTGGGCACATGAATCAGCCCCAGCATTTT. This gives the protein CASSGHMNQPQHF.

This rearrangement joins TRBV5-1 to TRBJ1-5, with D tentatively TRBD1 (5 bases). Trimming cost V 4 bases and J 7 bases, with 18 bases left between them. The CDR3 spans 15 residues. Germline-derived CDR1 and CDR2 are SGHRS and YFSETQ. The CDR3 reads CASSLDGRENQPQHF. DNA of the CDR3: TGCGCCAGCAGCCTAGATGGCAGGGAAAACCAGCCCCAGCATTTT. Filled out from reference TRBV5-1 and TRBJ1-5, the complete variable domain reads KAGVTQTPRYLIKTRGQQVTLSCSPISGHRSVSWYQQTPGQGLQFLFEYFSETQRNKGNFPGRFSGRQFSNSRSEMNVSTLELGDSALYLCASSLDGRENQPQHFGDGTRLSIL.